The 29 T cell receptor beta chains reported below all come from one sample, sequenced in a study of blood T cell repertoires in COVID-19. Some clones are missing from TCRdb's copy, which holds only in-frame ones; the method was immunoSEQ multiplex PCR. The data contain around 18,000 clones, 75% to 95% of them seen just once; the ten biggest clones take up 6% to 8%. Sequenced input: peripheral blood. Every receptor here comes from a human donor in a cohort sampled during active COVID-19.

The chain employs TRBV5-6 and TRBJ1-2, with 9 nucleotides matching TRBD1. The germline V gene encodes CDR1 SGHDT and CDR2 YYEEEE. The CDR3 sequence is 16 residues long. V lost 7 bases, J lost 3 bases, and 13 bases stayed unmatched. In DNA form, the CDR3 reads TGTGCCAGCGGCGACGAACAGGGGGCGCTTTACTATGGCTACACCTTC. This translates into CASGDEQGALYYGYTF.

V and J are TRBV25-1 and TRBJ2-1, with D maybe TRBD2 (6 bases). V was clipped by 10 bases and J by 9 bases, with 13 bases between them. The germline gives CDR1 MGHDK, CDR2 SYGVNS. The CDR3 has 11 amino acids. The CDR3 here is CATKTSLEQFF. The CDR3 DNA is TGTGCCACCAAGACTAGTCTTGAGCAGTTCTTC. The full variable domain, rest sourced from reference TRBV25-1 and TRBJ2-1, is EADIYQTPRYLVIGTGKKITLECSQTMGHDKMYWYQQDPGMELHLIHYSYGVNSTEKGDLSSESTVSRIRTEHFPLTLESARPSHTSQYLCATKTSLEQFFGPGTRLTVL.

This clone was recorded a few times. The rearrangement uses TRBV10-1 and TRBJ1-6; 7 bases fit TRBD1. The J segment lost 6 bases and the V segment lost 4 bases, leaving 3 bases of the junction unmatched. This CDR3 is 14 amino acids long. Germline V gene lookup returns CDR1 WNHNN and CDR2 SYGVQD (reference sequence). The CDR3, as DNA: TGCGCCAGCAGTGTGAGACAGGGTAATTCACCCCTCCACTTT. Translation gives CASSVRQGNSPLHF.

V and J are TRBV6-2 or TRBV6-3 and TRBJ1-1; D call uncertain. Germline V gene data show CDR1 as MNHEY and CDR2 as SVGEGT. CDR3 length equals 14 residues. V dropped 5 bases and J dropped 6 bases, with 16 bases sitting between them. DNA of the CDR3: TGTGCCAGCAGTGGTCGCGGAGAATCTTCTGAAGCTTTCTTT. Protein sequence: CASSGRGESSEAFF.

The chain is built from TRBV5-4 and TRBJ2-7; maybe TRBD2 (6 bases). Germline V gene lookup returns CDR1 SGHNT and CDR2 YYREEE (reference sequence). V was pared by 4 bases and J by 5 bases, with 13 bases between. The CDR3 has 13 residues. The CDR3: CASSAGRRDEQYF. DNA of the CDR3: TGTGCCAGCAGCGCGGGACGGCGGGACGAGCAGTACTTC.

The chain joins TRBV5-5 to TRBJ2-5; TRBD2 aligns across 9 bases. Germline loops: CDR1 SGHKS, CDR2 YYEKEE (reference sequence). This CDR3 is 19 amino acids long. Trimming took 0 bases from V and 7 from J; bases not matched to a gene: 19. This CDR3 is CASSLAASGNRDRIGTQYF. CDR3 DNA sequence: TGTGCCAGCAGCTTGGCGGCTAGCGGGAACCGGGATCGTATAGGGACCCAGTACTTC.

The V call is TRBV19, the J call TRBJ2-1, with 10 bases that match TRBD2. The CDR3 sequence is 15 residues long. V was pared by 9 bases and J by 4 bases, with 9 bases of the junction left unmatched. In germline, CDR1 is LNHDA, CDR2 SQIVND (reference sequence). CDR3 region: CASGSSGGLYNEQFF. The CDR3 DNA sequence: TGTGCCAGCGGATCTAGCGGGGGCCTGTACAATGAGCAGTTCTTC. Drawing the rest from reference TRBV19 and TRBJ2-1, the complete variable domain is DGGITQSPKYLFRKEGQNVTLSCEQNLNHDAMYWYRQDPGQGLRLIYYSQIVNDFQKGDIAEGYSVSREKKESFPLTVTSAQKNPTAFYLCASGSSGGLYNEQFFGPGTRLTVL.

This clone was counted between two and nine times. The CDR3 nucleotides are TGTGCCAGCAGCTTAGCTGCCAGGGAGAACACTGAAGCTTTCTTT. Protein sequence: CASSLAARENTEAFF. The chain uses TRBV7-9 and TRBJ1-1; a possible D gene is TRBD1 (5 bases). The germline V gene encodes CDR1 SEHNR and CDR2 FQNEAQ (reference sequence). This CDR3 region has 15 residues. V lost 0 bases to trimming and J lost 1 base, with 9 bases between them.

V usage is TRBV11-2 and J usage is TRBJ2-1; D uncertain. The V gene's germline CDR1 is SGHAT and CDR2 FQNNGV. Trimming took 8 bases from V and 5 from J, leaving 13 bases between them. CDR3 length equals 13 residues. CDR3 region: CASAGKVHNEQFF. The CDR3 DNA follows: TGTGCCAGCGCAGGAAAGGTACACAATGAGCAGTTCTTC.

This chain joins TRBV3-1 (or the pseudogene TRBV3-2) and TRBJ1-2; D perhaps matches TRBD1 (6 bases). Germline V gives CDR1 LGHDT, CDR2 YNNKEL (reference sequence). The CDR3 has 14 residues. Trimming pared 1 base from V and 6 bases from J, leaving 12 bases between. The CDR3 loop is CASSQVQGRDGYTF. The CDR3 DNA is TGTGCCAGCAGCCAAGTCCAGGGGCGGGATGGCTACACCTTC.

This clone was counted between two and nine times. J is TRBJ2-7 and V is TRBV2; TRBD2 matches 14 bases. The CDR3 runs to 15 residues. The V gene end was trimmed by 6 bases and the J gene end by 5 bases; junction bases not matched to a gene: 6. Germline V gene data show CDR1 as SNHLY and CDR2 as FYNNEI. CDR3 sequence reads: CASRTRTSGRNEQYF. Here the CDR3 DNA reads TGTGCCAGCAGAACTCGGACTAGCGGGAGGAACGAGCAGTACTTC.

The CDR3 DNA is TGCGCCAGCAAAACCGGGACTAGCTCCTACAATGAGCAGTTCTTC. Its translation: CASKTGTSSYNEQFF. The chain joins TRBV5-1 to TRBJ2-1; TRBD2 aligns across 8 bases. Germline V gene lookup returns CDR1 SGHRS and CDR2 YFSETQ. This CDR3 spans 15 amino acids. Trimming took 6 bases from V and 0 from J; bases not matched to a gene: 5.

This chain links TRBV6-6 with TRBJ1-4; 7 positions agree with TRBD1. From germline, CDR1 is MNHNY and CDR2 SVGAGI (reference sequence). J gave up 6 bases and V 4 bases, and 8 bases lay outside the gene matches. CDR3 length equals 15 residues. DNA of the CDR3: TGTGCCAGCAGTTCGGGACAGATGGACCATGAAAAACTGTTTTTT. Its protein product is CASSSGQMDHEKLFF.

The V gene is TRBV7-2, the J gene TRBJ2-2; 10 nucleotides match TRBD2. Germline values: CDR1 SGHTA, CDR2 FQGNSA. Germline trimming cut 5 bases from V and 4 bases from J; bases unmatched to any gene: 7. This CDR3 has 16 amino acids. This CDR3 reads CASSRAGGRITGELFF. The CDR3 coding sequence is TGTGCCAGCAGCAGAGCGGGGGGGAGGATCACCGGGGAGCTGTTTTTT.

The V and J genes are TRBV30 and TRBJ1-3; TRBD1 agrees at 7 bases. The CDR3 contains 17 residues. Looked up from germline, CDR1 is GTSNPN and CDR2 is SVGIG (reference sequence). The V gene end was trimmed by 0 bases and the J gene end by 0 bases; junction bases not matched to a gene: 8. The DNA for the CDR3 is TGTGCCTGGAGTGTAGGGGACAGCAGGAGCTCTGGAAACACCATATATTTT. Translating it yields CAWSVGDSRSSGNTIYF. The complete variable domain, with remaining parts taken from reference TRBV30 and TRBJ1-3, reads SQTIHQWPATLVQPVGSPLSLECTVEGTSNPNLYWYRQAAGRGLQLLFYSVGIGQISSEVPQNLSASRPQDRQFILSSKKLLLSDSGFYLCAWSVGDSRSSGNTIYFGEGSWLTVV.

The chain combines TRBV13 with TRBJ1-2, with 11 bases identical to TRBD1. The V and J ends lost 5 bases and 4 bases, in that order; junction bases with no gene match: 6. This CDR3 spans 15 amino acids. Germline assignment: CDR1 PRHDT and CDR2 FYEKMQ (reference sequence). As DNA, the CDR3 is TGTGCCAGCAGCCGCGGACAGGGGGCCGTCTATGGCTACACCTTC. Protein product: CASSRGQGAVYGYTF. The full variable domain, its missing parts supplied by reference TRBV13 and TRBJ1-2, is AAGVIQSPRHLIKEKRETATLKCYPIPRHDTVYWYQQGPGQDPQFLISFYEKMQSDKGSIPDRFSAQQFSDYHSELNMSSLELGDSALYFCASSRGQGAVYGYTFGSGTRLTVV.

The chain combines TRBV27 with TRBJ2-1, with D tentatively TRBD2 (5 bases). Trimming left V 8 bases short and J 0 bases short, with 8 bases between. The CDR3 runs to 13 residues. The germline gives CDR1 MNHEY, CDR2 SMNVEV (reference sequence). The chain's CDR3 is CASPRDSYNEQFF. The CDR3 nucleotides read TGTGCCAGCCCTCGGGACTCCTACAATGAGCAGTTCTTC.

The chain has TRBV5-1 and TRBJ2-3; 15 positions agree with TRBD2. Trimming cost V 6 bases and J 4 bases; bases outside gene matches: 9. Germline lookup yields CDR1 SGHRS and CDR2 YFSETQ. The length of the CDR3 is 17 residues. The CDR3 nucleotides read TGCGCCAGCACCTCCGGACTAGCGGGAGGGACCCCAGATACGCAGTATTTT. Translation: CASTSGLAGGTPDTQYF.

This chain joins TRBV6-5 and TRBJ2-3; 10 bases agree with TRBD2. After removal of 6 bases from V and 6 bases from J, the junction contained 9 bases not matched to a gene. The germline gives CDR1 MNHEY, CDR2 SVGAGI. The CDR3 sequence is 15 residues long. The DNA of the CDR3 is TGTGCCAGCAGGGTTAGCGGGGGGTCCCGGGATACGCAGTATTTT. Translation: CASRVSGGSRDTQYF.

This rearrangement joins TRBV24-1 to TRBJ1-1; maybe TRBD1 (6 bases). V was clipped by 4 bases and J by 1 base, with 21 bases between them. This CDR3 has 18 amino acids. Germline CDR1 reads KGHDR; CDR2 reads SFDVKD. The CDR3 is CATSEPVSGAPGNTEAFF. CDR3 bases: TGTGCCACCAGTGAACCGGTCTCAGGGGCCCCGGGGAACACTGAAGCTTTCTTT.

This chain joins TRBV19 and TRBJ1-5; 7 nucleotides line up with TRBD1. CDR1 is LNHDA, CDR2 SQIVND, per germline (reference sequence). J lost 3 bases, V lost 6 bases, and 5 bases had no gene match. The CDR3 consists of 14 residues. The CDR3 loop reads CASSYRGANQPQHF. The CDR3 coding sequence is TGTGCCAGTAGCTACAGGGGTGCCAATCAGCCCCAGCATTTT.

This chain links TRBV7-8 with TRBJ1-5; the D gene is possibly TRBD1 (5 bases). V gave up 4 bases and J gave up 2 bases, with 6 bases separating them. CDR3 size: 13 residues. CDR1 and CDR2 from the germline V gene are SGHVS and FQNEAQ. CDR3 nucleotides: TGTGCCAGCAGCTCACAGGGCAATCAGCCCCAGCATTTT. Translating it yields CASSSQGNQPQHF.

The chain links TRBV10-3 to TRBJ2-7; D not certain. The CDR3 spans 14 residues. Trimming stripped 5 bases from V and 3 bases from J, with 14 bases between. From germline, CDR1 is ENHRY and CDR2 SYGVKD. In nucleotides, the CDR3 is TGTGCCATCAGTCCCGAACTACCAGTCTACGAGCAGTACTTC. It specifies CAISPELPVYEQYF.

The rearrangement links TRBV4-3 to TRBJ2-3; the match to TRBD1 covers 10 bases. Germline CDR1 reads LGHNA; CDR2 reads YSLEER. Losses at the gene ends were 0 bases for V and 4 bases for J; bases not matched to a gene: 7. The CDR3 spans 17 residues. Here the CDR3 DNA reads TGCGCCAGCAGCCAAGAGGGGGGAGGGACAGGGGCAGATACGCAGTATTTT. It is translated as CASSQEGGGTGADTQYF.

This sequence joins TRBV20-1 and TRBJ2-5; no clear D gene. Trimming cost V 7 bases and J 1 base, with 7 bases left between them. Per germline, CDR1 DFQATT and CDR2 SNEGSKA (reference sequence). CDR3 length: 11 amino acids. Here the CDR3 reads CSGWSQETQYF. CDR3 bases: TGCAGTGGCTGGAGCCAAGAGACCCAGTACTTC.

V gene TRBV19 combines with J gene TRBJ2-5, with a tentative D call TRBD2 (6 bases). CDR3 length: 14 residues. CDR1 is LNHDA, CDR2 SQIVND, per germline (reference sequence). The germline V and J ends were trimmed by 4 bases and 5 bases, with 14 bases remaining between them. The CDR3 bases are TGTGCCAGTAGTACCCAGAGGGCGGGGGAGACCCAGTACTTC. This codes for CASSTQRAGETQYF. The full variable domain, its missing parts supplied by reference TRBV19 and TRBJ2-5, is DGGITQSPKYLFRKEGQNVTLSCEQNLNHDAMYWYRQDPGQGLRLIYYSQIVNDFQKGDIAEGYSVSREKKESFPLTVTSAQKNPTAFYLCASSTQRAGETQYFGPGTRLLVL.

The CDR3 DNA follows: TGTGCCAGCTCACCCTTAGGACCCCTGGGGCCCTATAATTCACCCCTCCACTTT. Translating gives CASSPLGPLGPYNSPLHF. This rearrangement joins TRBV18 to TRBJ1-6, with a weak D call TRBD1 (5 bases). The germline gives CDR1 KGHSH, CDR2 LQKENI. CDR3 length equals 18 residues. The ends were cut back, 3 bases at V and 2 bases at J, with 17 bases in the middle.

V usage is TRBV11-2 and J usage is TRBJ2-5; maybe TRBD2 (7 bases). CDR1 is SGHAT, CDR2 FQNNGV, per germline. Trimming took off 1 base at V and 1 base at J, with 16 bases between the two ends. The CDR3 extends over 17 amino acids. As DNA, the CDR3 is TGTGCCAGCAGCTTAGGTCACTTGGGAGGGGGCCAAGAGACCCAGTACTTC. Protein sequence: CASSLGHLGGGQETQYF.

The chain links TRBV7-3 to TRBJ1-1; a weak D match, TRBD1 (5 bases). The CDR3 has 13 amino acids. Looked up from germline, CDR1 is SGHTA and CDR2 is FQGTGA. The V end lost 2 bases, the J end lost 5 bases, and 9 bases lay between the germline ends. CDR3 residues: CASSLGEGTEAFF. The CDR3 coding sequence is TGTGCCAGCAGCTTAGGGGAGGGGACTGAAGCTTTCTTT.